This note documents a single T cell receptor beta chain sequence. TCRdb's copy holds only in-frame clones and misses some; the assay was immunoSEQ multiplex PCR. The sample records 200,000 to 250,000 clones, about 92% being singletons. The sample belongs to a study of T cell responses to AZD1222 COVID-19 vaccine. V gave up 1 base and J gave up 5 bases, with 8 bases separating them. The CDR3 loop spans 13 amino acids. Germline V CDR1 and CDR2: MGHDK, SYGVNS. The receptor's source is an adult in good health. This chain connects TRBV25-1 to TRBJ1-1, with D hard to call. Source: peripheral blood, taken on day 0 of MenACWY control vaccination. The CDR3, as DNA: TGTGCCAGCAGTGAATTAGCCGGAACTGAAGCTTTCTTT. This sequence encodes CASSELAGTEAFF.